This TCR beta chain came from a study of blood T cells in healthy people across ages. Total RNA extracted from each sample amounted to at least 5 micrograms. Remarks on this clonotype: Its matching antigen is unknown.

Overall study findings and caveats: Older age coincided with a roughly linear decline in TCR beta diversity per million T cells. The CMV status of each donor remained undetermined, and this could have confounded shifts in expanded clonotypes.

A second PCR, run for roughly 7 to 11 cycles, used a sample-barcoded 5' primer plus a J-beta primer mix. A 12-random-nucleotide template-switch adaptor tagged each cDNA molecule. A single record per CDR3 protein comes from TCRdb applying MiXCR to the 5' RACE reads. The table has about 400,000 distinct CDR3 sequences, 50% to 60% seen once; the top ten hold under 65%. V was shortened by 4 bases and J by 6 bases, with 13 bases between the two germline ends. The CDR3 extends over 14 amino acids. The germline V gene encodes CDR1 MNHEY and CDR2 SVGAGI. This sequence joins TRBV6-5 and TRBJ1-5; D is unclear. The sequenced material came from blood. This clonotype was sampled from a man aged 55 to 69 in good health. The CDR3 loop reads CASSSAPRGQPQHF. The CDR3 DNA reads TGTGCCAGCAGTTCAGCGCCCCGGGGTCAGCCCCAGCATTTT.